This T cell receptor (beta chain) emerged from a study of Ad26.COV2.S vaccination and SARS-CoV-2 variants (dated by TCRdb to about 2021). The study in broad terms: Vaccine-arm donors came from COV1001, a multicentre, randomized, double-blind, placebo-controlled phase I-IIa trial of Ad26.COV2.S in healthy adults. Ad26.COV2.S was administered intramuscularly at a dose of 5x10^10 or 1x10^11 viral particles, either as one shot or as two shots given 56 days apart. Sequencing of the TCRbeta repertoire served to evaluate the specificity and breadth of SARS-CoV-2-reactive T cell receptors following Ad26.COV2.S vaccination. The TCR-sequenced set comprised around 30 samples: some 19 Ad26.COV2.S vaccine recipients, 5 placebo recipients and 8 SARS-CoV-2 convalescent individuals. Trial participants were randomized into five groups of five: low-dose or high-dose Ad26.COV2.S given once or twice, or placebo on both occasions. Investigators did not know the trial group allocation while performing experiments and assessing outcomes.

The intended sense of this specimen's treatment or condition label: some 19 received Ad26.COV2.S at low or high dose, single or two shots; 5 received placebo; per-sample allocation not given. For vaccine and placebo recipients, repertoires were sequenced using samples collected on day 63 after the first injection. Cohort 1b enrolled around 24 adults aged 18-55 years at a single site in Boston, USA, between 29 July and 7 August 2020. Ad26.COV2.S was a replication-incompetent adenovirus type 26 vector expressing a prefusion-stabilized SARS-CoV-2 spike protein from the original Wuhan strain. The immunoSEQ Assay was used to sequence TCRbeta CDR3 regions. After extraction, genomic DNA underwent amplification by bias-controlled multiplex PCR, followed by high-throughput sequencing. For the original study's pipeline: To quantify the absolute abundance of every unique TCRbeta CDR3 region, sequences were collapsed and filtered. T cell fraction was estimated by normalization of TCRbeta template counts to usable DNA, with usable DNA being measured through amplification of reference genes present in all nucleated cells. Repertoire TCRs were annotated as SARS-CoV-2-specific when V gene, CDR3 amino acid sequence and J gene were exactly matched to a known reactive TCR set. The reference SARS-CoV-2 TCR set came from MIRA and was filtered for enrichment in COVID-19-positive ImmuneCODE repertoires, removing public or cross-reactive TCRs. Using the MIRA antigens, annotated TCRs were further analysed by specific ORF or by position within an ORF. Breadth was defined as the number of annotated unique rearrangements divided by the total number of unique productive rearrangements, and depth was defined as the summed frequency of the annotated unique rearrangements. Two-sided Wilcoxon rank-sum tests were used to compare TCR breadth between groups. What TCRdb holds here is the immuneACCESS table cut down to in-frame rearrangements. Part of the clones is not present; checked against another copy, under half of the missing clones reflect an unresolved V gene, and the others are unexplained. Clone size and V and J calls were adopted from that table, with D and trimming inferred from the DNA. For this sample there are 450,000 to 550,000 clones; 70% to 90% appear just once. 1.7% of the sample goes to the ten largest clones.

Comment on this clone: The clone's antigen remains unknown. One base away there is no much larger clone; base qualities are not given.

Broad study findings and their caveats: Non-spike TCR breadth was comparable between vaccine and placebo recipients, consistent with the vaccine containing only spike. Spike-specific TCR breadth was higher in Ad26.COV2.S recipients than in placebo recipients (P = 0.0014). It was noted by the authors that total T cell responses may have been underestimated by the TCR breadth and depth analyses. The study was not powered for comparison of responses between vaccine doses or regimens. Substantial breadth of spike-specific CD8+ and CD4+ T cell responses was reported after vaccination.

The junction shows trimming of 2 bases on V and 4 bases on J, and the gene matches do not reach 5 bases of it. From its cysteine to its phenylalanine, the CDR3 spans 14 amino acids. CDR3 DNA is the only sequence kept; it has 42 bases, read in frame from the first base. Taken from the germline V gene, the CDR1 and CDR2 loops are SGHRS and YFSETQ. In this chain, TRBV5-1 is recombined with TRBJ2-5; 7 central nucleotides agree with TRBD2. The source is a person between 18 and 65 years old who received the Ad26.COV2.S COVID-19 vaccine or a placebo. The sequencing here drew on peripheral blood, taken in a trial of Ad26.COV2.S vaccine versus placebo. For the CDR3, the sequence is CASSFRERGETQYF. The DNA sequence reads TGCGCCAGCAGCTTCCGGGAGCGGGGAGAGACCCAGTACTTC.